The rows below give T cell receptor beta chains drawn from one sample of a study of cytomegalovirus exposure and HLA in healthy donors. Generated by immunoSEQ multiplex PCR, the TCRdb table keeps only in-frame clones and is missing some. The sample records about 77,000 clones, nearly 80% being singletons. Sequences were obtained from PBMCs. These receptors all come from a man aged 35 to 55 in good health and CMV-seronegative. CDR3s include the opening cysteine and the closing phenylalanine or tryptophan. A D gene is named only where the DNA matches it firmly. Part of the rows lack a size; the others show once, few, many or a class for expanded clones.

>TRBV2|-|TRBJ2-2|-
TGTGCCAGCAGTGAACTCTCAGGGGCGTTCGGGGAGCTGTTTTTT
CASSELSGAFGELFF
>TRBV6-6|-|TRBJ1-3|TRBD1
TGTGCCACAAAATCAACAGGGGTAGGAAACACCATATATTTT
CATKSTGVGNTIYF
>TRBV13|-|TRBJ1-2|-
TGTGCCAGCAGCGCAGGAGAGATTAACGGGGGTGCGGAAGGCTACACCTTC
CASSAGEINGGAEGYTF
>TRBV28|-|TRBJ1-2|-
TGTGCCATTACAGGGCGGAAGGATGGCTACACCTTC
CAITGRKDGYTF
>TRBV18|-|TRBJ2-7|TRBD1
TGTGCCAGCTCACGCCTGCCGGGACAGGGAAACGAGCAGTACTTC
CASSRLPGQGNEQYF
>TRBV28|few|TRBJ2-7|TRBD1
TGTGCCAGCAGAAATACCGGGACAGGGCACCTCGAGCAGTACTTC
CASRNTGTGHLEQYF
>TRBV5-1|-|TRBJ2-7|TRBD2
TGCGCCAGCAGCACCGGACTAGCGGGAGGGCGCTACGAGCAGTACTTC
CASSTGLAGGRYEQYF
>TRBV18|-|TRBJ2-7|-
TGTGCCAGCTCACCCCTCCGGGACTCCATCGAGCAGTACTTC
CASSPLRDSIEQYF
>TRBV27|-|TRBJ2-7|TRBD1
TGTGCCAGCAGTATCGGGACAGGGGACGAGCAGTACTTC
CASSIGTGDEQYF
>TRBV6-6|-|TRBJ2-7|TRBD2
TGTGCCAGCAGCCAAACAGCGGGAGCCTACGAGCAGTACTTC
CASSQTAGAYEQYF
>TRBV19|-|TRBJ2-2|TRBD1
TGTGCCAGTAGTATGACCGGGACAGGGACCGGGGAGCTGTTTTTT
CASSMTGTGTGELFF
>TRBV28|-|TRBJ2-3|-
TGTGCCAGCAGTTTAGGACGAATGAGCGGGAGCACAGATACGCAGTATTTT
CASSLGRMSGSTDTQYF
>TRBV11-2|-|TRBJ2-4|TRBD2
TGTGCCAGCAGCCCTAGCGGGGCACTAGCCAAAAACATTCAGTACTTC
CASSPSGALAKNIQYF
>TRBV10-1|-|TRBJ1-1|-
TGCGCCAGCACACCGGGGGACCGCTCTGAAGCTTTCTTT
CASTPGDRSEAFF